These 21 T cell receptor beta chains were sequenced from one sample in a study of neurological immune-mediated disorders. Using its own MiXCR run on the 5' RACE reads, TCRdb lists one record per CDR3 protein. Of some 25,000 distinct CDR3 sequences in the sample, under 8.5% were seen once. Sequenced input: PBMCs. The receptors derive from a woman between 40 and 55 years old in good health.

The sample holds many counts of this clonotype. The rearrangement uses TRBV5-1 and TRBJ2-6, with 12 bases identical to TRBD1. The ends lost 3 bases at V and 4 bases at J; junction bases unmatched: 14. This CDR3 spans 20 amino acids. CDR1 is SGHRS, CDR2 YFSETQ, per germline. The CDR3 here is CASSSKPPGQGASGANVLTF. As DNA, the CDR3 is TGCGCCAGCAGCTCCAAGCCCCCGGGACAGGGGGCATCCGGGGCCAACGTCCTGACTTTC.

This clonotype was counted at least ten times. The V and J genes are TRBV27 and TRBJ2-5; no definite D call. V lost 4 bases and J 4 bases, leaving 10 bases between the germline ends. The germline gives CDR1 MNHEY, CDR2 SMNVEV (reference sequence). This CDR3 region has 13 residues. The CDR3 loop reads CASSSWSRETQYF. CDR3 nucleotide sequence: TGTGCCAGCAGTTCCTGGAGCCGAGAGACCCAGTACTTC.

This clonotype was recorded many times. The chain has TRBV10-3 and TRBJ2-1; D gene uncertain. Germline CDR1 reads ENHRY; CDR2 reads SYGVKD. The CDR3 spans 14 residues. V was clipped by 0 bases and J by 4 bases, with 7 bases between them. The CDR3 spells CAISESWGYNEQFF. The CDR3 region has the DNA TGTGCCATCAGTGAGTCTTGGGGATACAATGAGCAGTTCTTC.

This clonotype appeared many times. The V gene is TRBV10-3, the J gene TRBJ2-1; tentatively, D is TRBD1 (7 bases). The CDR3 covers 15 residues. Germline V gene sequence: CDR1 ENHRY, CDR2 SYGVKD. Trimming took 2 bases from V and 2 from J, leaving 10 bases between them. CDR3 region: CAISEGGTAYNEQFF. Written as DNA, the CDR3 is TGTGCCATCAGTGAGGGCGGGACAGCCTACAATGAGCAGTTCTTC.

This clonotype was counted many times. The J gene is TRBJ1-4, the V gene TRBV2, with TRBD1 as a possible D gene (5 bases). Germline CDR1 SNHLY, CDR2 FYNNEI. Trimming cost V 6 bases and J 0 bases, with 14 bases left between them. The CDR3 contains 16 residues. CDR3: CASSYLGPATNEKLFF. CDR3 nucleotide sequence: TGTGCCAGCAGCTACCTGGGGCCCGCAACTAATGAAAAACTGTTTTTT.

This clonotype was picked up many times. The rearrangement joins TRBV27 to TRBJ2-1; 7 bases agree with TRBD2. The germline gives CDR1 MNHEY, CDR2 SMNVEV (reference sequence). CDR3 length: 15 residues. The V and J ends lost 2 bases and 0 bases, in that order; junction bases with no gene match: 1. For the CDR3, the DNA is TGTGCCAGCAGTTTACCTAGCGGCTCCTACAATGAGCAGTTCTTC. Protein sequence: CASSLPSGSYNEQFF.

Remarks on this clonotype: Because the CDR3 is missing its conserved closing phenylalanine or tryptophan, this is likely a read error. The chain employs TRBV5-1 and TRBJ2-7, with D unclear. CDR3 length equals 13 residues. The V gene's germline CDR1 is SGHRS and CDR2 YFSETQ. Trimming left V 0 bases short and J 2 bases short, with 6 bases between. CDR3 amino acids: CASSLDTAYEQYG. The CDR3 DNA is TGCGCCAGCAGCTTGGATACAGCCTACGAGCAGTACGGC.

Ten or more counts support this clonotype. V gene TRBV5-1 combines with J gene TRBJ2-3, with 8 bases identical to TRBD2. The length of the CDR3 is 15 residues. Germline CDR1 and CDR2: SGHRS and YFSETQ. J was trimmed by 7 bases and V by 1 base; bases with no gene match: 8. The CDR3 here is CASSLSGSGGNTQYF. CDR3 DNA sequence: TGCGCCAGCAGCTTGAGCGGGAGTGGGGGCAATACGCAGTATTTT. Drawing the rest from reference TRBV5-1 and TRBJ2-3, the complete variable domain is KAGVTQTPRYLIKTRGQQVTLSCSPISGHRSVSWYQQTPGQGLQFLFEYFSETQRNKGNFPGRFSGRQFSNSRSEMNVSTLELGDSALYLCASSLSGSGGNTQYFGPGTRLTVL.

This clonotype was seen a handful of times. The chain employs TRBV20-1 and TRBJ2-3, with no clear D. The CDR3 is 14 residues long. Germline CDR1 reads DFQATT; CDR2 reads SNEGSKA (reference sequence). Trimming shortened V by 2 bases and J by 1 base, and 10 bases separated the two germline ends. CDR3 DNA: TGCAGTGCTAGAAACAGTGAACGCACAGATACGCAGTATTTT. Translating it yields CSARNSERTDTQYF.

This clonotype was detected ten times or more. This chain links TRBV6-5 with TRBJ2-7; D gene ambiguous. Looked up from germline, CDR1 is MNHEY and CDR2 is SVGAGI. This CDR3 spans 14 amino acids. Trimming stripped 8 bases from V and 7 bases from J, with 21 bases between. CDR3 protein: CASSTDPKEIEQYF. The DNA for the CDR3 is TGTGCCAGCTCAACAGACCCAAAAGAAATTGAGCAGTACTTC.

This clonotype was seen at least ten times. This chain connects TRBV10-2 to TRBJ2-5, with D possibly being TRBD1 or TRBD2 (5 bases each). The V gene's germline CDR1 is WSHSY and CDR2 SAAADI. The CDR3 spans 15 residues. Trimming removed 9 bases at V and 2 bases at J, with 19 bases between. The CDR3 is CASQLEGSGQETQYF. In DNA, the CDR3 is TGCGCCAGTCAGTTAGAGGGGAGTGGTCAAGAGACCCAGTACTTC.

This clonotype was found many times. The chain joins TRBV9 to TRBJ2-5; 10 nucleotides align to TRBD1. The CDR3 contains 15 residues. The V gene's germline CDR1 is SGDLS and CDR2 YYNGEE. After removal of 0 bases from V and 5 bases from J, the junction contained 4 bases not matched to a gene. CDR3 loop: CASSVEGTGVETQYF. CDR3 DNA sequence: TGTGCCAGCAGCGTAGAAGGGACAGGGGTTGAGACCCAGTACTTC.

In its sample, this clonotype was seen many times. The V call is TRBV29-1, the J call TRBJ2-2, with 10 bases identical to TRBD2. The germline V gene encodes CDR1 SQVTM and CDR2 ANQGSEA. With 4 bases clipped from V and 0 bases from J, the junction kept 5 bases outside the gene matches. This CDR3 spans 16 amino acids. The CDR3 sequence is CSVGGTSDPNTGELFF. In DNA, the CDR3 is TGCAGCGTTGGCGGGACTAGCGACCCGAACACCGGGGAGCTGTTTTTT.

This clonotype occurred many times. CDR3 loop: CASSLGNSGSSTDTQYF. In nucleotides, the CDR3 is TGTGCCAGCAGCTTAGGGAATAGCGGGAGTTCGACAGATACGCAGTATTTT. V and J are TRBV7-9 and TRBJ2-3; 9 bases are shared with TRBD2. CDR1 and CDR2 (germline): SEHNR, FQNEAQ (reference sequence). J was trimmed by 3 bases and V by 1 base; bases with no gene match: 8. This CDR3 spans 17 amino acids.

There are many counts of this clonotype. The V gene is TRBV28, the J gene TRBJ2-7; D is uncertain. CDR3 size: 15 residues. V lost 3 bases, J lost 7 bases, and 19 bases lay in between. Germline loops: CDR1 MDHEN, CDR2 SYDVKM. The CDR3 nucleotides read TGTGCCAGCAGTTTGGGCCCCTTTGCAGTTGGGGAGCAGTACTTC. Translated: CASSLGPFAVGEQYF. Full variable domain (remainder filled in from reference TRBV28 and TRBJ2-7): DVKVTQSSRYLVKRTGEKVFLECVQDMDHENMFWYRQDPGLGLRLIYFSYDVKMKEKGDIPEGYSVSREKKERFSLILESASTNQTSMYLCASSLGPFAVGEQYFGPGTRLTVT.

This clonotype showed up many times. The CDR3 reads CASSPDGGIPYEQYF. In DNA form, the CDR3 reads TGTGCCAGCAGCCCTGACGGGGGGATTCCCTACGAGCAGTACTTC. The V call is TRBV5-6, the J call TRBJ2-7; 7 bases are a match to TRBD2. The V and J ends lost 4 bases and 2 bases, in that order; junction bases with no gene match: 9. CDR3 length equals 15 residues. The germline CDR1 and CDR2 sequences are SGHDT and YYEEEE.

This clonotype was recorded at least ten times. The chain joins TRBV7-2 to TRBJ1-5; 7 nucleotides line up with TRBD1. The CDR3 is made up of 14 amino acids. V lost 3 bases and J lost 7; bases outside the gene matches: 6. Germline V CDR1 and CDR2: SGHTA, FQGNSA. The CDR3 bases are TGTGCCAGCAGCTTCACAGGGGTAGGGCAGCCCCAGCATTTT. Translating it yields CASSFTGVGQPQHF.

In its sample, this clonotype was seen many times. The V gene is TRBV14, the J gene TRBJ1-2; TRBD1 might be the D (5 bases). V lost 3 bases and J lost 5, with 10 bases in between. Germline CDR1 SGHDN, CDR2 FVKESK. This CDR3 has 13 residues. Here the CDR3 reads CASSHDSQYGYTF. CDR3 DNA sequence: TGTGCCAGCAGCCACGACAGCCAATATGGCTACACCTTC.

This clonotype was seen at least ten times. The CDR3 loop is CASSLTASRPYF. The CDR3 nucleotides read TGTGCCAGCAGTTTAACGGCCTCACGGCCCTACTTC. The chain couples TRBV12-3 or TRBV12-4 to TRBJ2-7; unclear D gene. Trimming pared 2 bases from V and 13 bases from J, leaving 15 bases between. The CDR3 sequence is 12 residues long.

Ten or more counts support this clonotype. This chain links TRBV28 with TRBJ2-3, with D unclear. With 7 bases removed from V and 2 bases from J, the gap between germline ends came to 10 bases. Germline CDR1 MDHEN, CDR2 SYDVKM. CDR3 length: 13 residues. The DNA for the CDR3 is TGTGCCAGCACGAGATCAACCACAGATACGCAGTATTTT. Amino acids: CASTRSTTDTQYF.

In this sample, this clonotype turned up many times. The chain is built from TRBV5-5 and TRBJ2-2; TRBD2 matches 9 bases. The V gene's germline CDR1 is SGHKS and CDR2 YYEKEE (reference sequence). The CDR3 has 14 amino acids. V dropped 3 bases and J dropped 5; count of bases not matched to a gene: 2. CDR3 DNA: TGTGCCAGCAGCTCAACTAGCGGGACCGGGGAGCTGTTTTTT. As protein: CASSSTSGTGELFF.